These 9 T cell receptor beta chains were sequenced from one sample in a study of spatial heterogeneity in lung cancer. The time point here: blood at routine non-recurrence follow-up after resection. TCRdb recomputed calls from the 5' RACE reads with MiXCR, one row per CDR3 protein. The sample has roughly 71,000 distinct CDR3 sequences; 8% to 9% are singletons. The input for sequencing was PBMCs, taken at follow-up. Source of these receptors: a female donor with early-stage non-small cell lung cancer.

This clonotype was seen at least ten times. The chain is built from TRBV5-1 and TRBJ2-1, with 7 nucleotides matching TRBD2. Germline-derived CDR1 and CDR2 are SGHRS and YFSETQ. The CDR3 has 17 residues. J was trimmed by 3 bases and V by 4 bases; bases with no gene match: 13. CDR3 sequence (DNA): TGCGCCAGCAGCAGAGGGACTACCAACTTAATCTACAATGAGCAGTTCTTC. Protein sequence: CASSRGTTNLIYNEQFF.

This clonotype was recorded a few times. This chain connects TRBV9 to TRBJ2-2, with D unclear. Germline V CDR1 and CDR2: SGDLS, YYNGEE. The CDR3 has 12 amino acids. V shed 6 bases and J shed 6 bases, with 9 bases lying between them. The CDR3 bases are TGTGCCAGCAACCAAGGACCCGGGGAGCTGTTTTTT. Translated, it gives CASNQGPGELFF.

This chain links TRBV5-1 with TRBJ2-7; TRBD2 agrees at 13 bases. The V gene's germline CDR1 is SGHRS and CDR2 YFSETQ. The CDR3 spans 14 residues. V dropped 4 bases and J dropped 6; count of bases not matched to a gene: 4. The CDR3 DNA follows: TGCGCCAGCAGCCTCGGGACTAGCGGGGTCGAGCAGTACTTC. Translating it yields CASSLGTSGVEQYF.

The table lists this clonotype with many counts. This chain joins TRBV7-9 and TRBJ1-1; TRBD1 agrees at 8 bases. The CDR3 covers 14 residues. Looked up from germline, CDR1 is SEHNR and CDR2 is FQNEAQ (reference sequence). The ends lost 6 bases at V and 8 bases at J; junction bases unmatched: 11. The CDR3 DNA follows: TGTGCCAGCAGGTTTGGGACAGGTGCTTCGGAAGCTTTCTTT. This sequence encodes CASRFGTGASEAFF.

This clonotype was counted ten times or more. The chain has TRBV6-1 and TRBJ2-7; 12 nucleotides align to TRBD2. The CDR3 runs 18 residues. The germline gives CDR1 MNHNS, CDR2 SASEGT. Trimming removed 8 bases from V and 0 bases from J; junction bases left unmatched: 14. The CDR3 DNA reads TGTGCCAGCCGGGTCGAAGGACTAGCGGGACTTATCTCCTACGAGCAGTACTTC. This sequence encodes CASRVEGLAGLISYEQYF.

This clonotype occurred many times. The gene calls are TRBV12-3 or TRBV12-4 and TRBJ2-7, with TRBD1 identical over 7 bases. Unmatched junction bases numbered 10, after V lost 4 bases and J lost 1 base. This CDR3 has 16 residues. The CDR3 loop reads CASSYYRGTESYEQYF. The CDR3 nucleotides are TGTGCCAGCAGTTACTACAGGGGTACGGAGTCCTACGAGCAGTACTTC.

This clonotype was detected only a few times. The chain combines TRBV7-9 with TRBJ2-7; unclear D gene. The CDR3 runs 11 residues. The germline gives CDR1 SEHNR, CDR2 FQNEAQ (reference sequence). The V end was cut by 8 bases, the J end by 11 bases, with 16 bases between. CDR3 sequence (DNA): TGTGCCAGCGGTACATGGGAAGATAAGTACTTC. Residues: CASGTWEDKYF.

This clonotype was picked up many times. DNA of the CDR3: TGTGCCAGCAGCTTAGTACCGGACAGGGACGGCATTCAGTACTTC. The encoded protein is CASSLVPDRDGIQYF. The V gene is TRBV7-9, the J gene TRBJ2-4, with TRBD1 matching over 8 bases. The germline V gene has CDR1 SEHNR and CDR2 FQNEAQ (reference sequence). CDR3 length: 15 residues. The ends lost 1 base at V and 9 bases at J; junction bases unmatched: 8.

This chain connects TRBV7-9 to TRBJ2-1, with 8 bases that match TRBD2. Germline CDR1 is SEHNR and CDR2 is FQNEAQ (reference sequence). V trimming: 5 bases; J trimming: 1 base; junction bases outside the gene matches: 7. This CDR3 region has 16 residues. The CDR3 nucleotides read TGTGCCAGCAGCCCAGCGGGAGTGAGGTCCTACAATGAGCAGTTCTTC. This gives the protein CASSPAGVRSYNEQFF.